The entry below describes one TCR beta chain. Generated by immunoSEQ multiplex PCR, the TCRdb table keeps only in-frame clones and is missing some. The repertoire holds approximately 320,000 clones, with roughly 90% as singletons. The data originate from a study of blood T cell repertoires in COVID-19. About the research overall: In each case, the material was cDNA or gDNA derived from T cells, B-cell-depleted T cells, or PBMCs.

The germline gives CDR1 SGHKS, CDR2 YYEKEE (reference sequence). The V gene lost 0 bases and the J gene lost 10 bases, with 10 bases spanning the gap. The CDR3 is made up of 12 amino acids. The sequenced material came from PBMCs or T cells enriched from blood (not recorded which). This sequence joins TRBV5-5 and TRBJ1-1, with a possible D match to TRBD1 (6 bases). The receptor was derived from a man in his 60s who had recovered from COVID-19. The CDR3 sequence: CASSLETGGAFF. The CDR3 nucleotides are TGTGCCAGCAGCTTGGAGACAGGAGGAGCTTTCTTT.